The present T cell receptor beta chain was sequenced within a study of T cells expressing NK-cell markers. Whole-study context: It was from sorted CD3+CD56+NKG2C+, CD3+CD56+NKG2C- and CD3+CD56-NKG2C+ T cells that TCR beta repertoires came.

Whole-study findings and limits: It is unclear if expanded NKG2C-expressing clones target HCMV antigens. Six donors carried dominant NKG2C+ clonotypes that made up 1.0-7.0% of their CD8+ T cells.

The cDNA for TCR beta came from 5'RACE template switching with UMIs. TCRdb reprocessed the 5' RACE reads, with one entry per CDR3 protein and no DNA. This listing includes about 430,000 distinct CDR3 sequences. Turning to this clonotype: Its antigen is not known.

Germline assignment: CDR1 SGHNT and CDR2 YENEEA. The CDR3 sequence is 16 residues long. The sequence was obtained from a woman in her 50s in good health. The rearrangement joins TRBV11-3 to TRBJ2-4. Source material: blood T cells: a sorted CD56 or NKG2C T cell subset, CD4+ or CD8+ T cells, or bulk PBMC T cells (not recorded which). This chain's CDR3 is CASSLDSLNFKNIQYF.